Listed below are T cell receptor beta chains from one sample, sequenced in a study of beta chain features in type 1 diabetes. The data were produced by immunoSEQ multiplex PCR, yet TCRdb's version contains in-frame clones alone and is incomplete. The sample consists of hundreds of thousands of clones, around a sixth of them appearing once. The sequenced sample was naive CD4+ T cells from blood. These TCRs come from a man between 18 and 29 years old in good health. The CDR3 runs from the conserved cysteine through the conserved F or W. D genes are given only for firm matches. Clone size, where shown, is once, few, many, or a class for clones that have expanded.

>TRBJ2-7|.|.|TRBV5-4
TGTGCCAGCAGCCTACAACAGGTGGGAGAGCAGTACTTC
CASSLQQVGEQYF
>TRBJ2-7|.|TRBD2|TRBV25-1
TGTGCCAGCAGTCTAGCGGGAGAAAGAGAGCAGTACTTC
CASSLAGEREQYF
>TRBJ1-1|once|.|TRBV5-6
TGTGCCAGCAGCTTGCAGGGGCTGACTTACACTGAAGCTTTCTTT
CASSLQGLTYTEAFF
>TRBJ1-1|.|.|TRBV7-9
TGTGCCAGCAGCTTAGGTTCGAGGAACACTGAAGCTTTCTTT
CASSLGSRNTEAFF
>TRBJ1-2|few|.|TRBV27
TGTGCCAGCAGTTTTGTCAGCAGCAGCCCGATCTATGGCTACACCTTC
CASSFVSSSPIYGYTF
>TRBJ2-7|.|TRBD1|TRBV7-3
TGTGCCAGCAGCTCCGGGACAGGGGCGGTCGGGCAGTACTTC
CASSSGTGAVGQYF
>TRBJ1-2|once|.|TRBV28
TGTGCCAGCAGTACCAACTATGGCTACACCTTC
CASSTNYGYTF
>TRBJ2-5|.|.|TRBV4-3
TGCGCCAGCAGCCAGCCAGGCGAGACCCAGTACTTC
CASSQPGETQYF
>TRBJ2-7|.|.|TRBV28
TGTGCCAGCAGTCCACCTTTCTCGCGGGGCGAGCAGTACTTC
CASSPPFSRGEQYF
>TRBJ2-2|few|.|TRBV19
TGTGCCAGTAGATGGACAACCGCGAACACCGGGGAGCTGTTTTTT
CASRWTTANTGELFF
>TRBJ2-1|.|TRBD1|TRBV28
TGTGCCAGCAGTCAGGGGGCGTTGGGGTACAATGAGCAGTTCTTC
CASSQGALGYNEQFF
>TRBJ2-3|few|.|TRBV7-3
TGTGCCAGCAGCTCCTCTGGGGCCCCGAAAACGCAGTATTTT
CASSSSGAPKTQYF
>TRBJ2-5|.|TRBD1|TRBV6-1
TGTGCCAGCAATTCCCGGGACAGGGCGGAGACCCAGTACTTC
CASNSRDRAETQYF
>TRBJ1-3|few|.|TRBV11-2
TGTGCCAGCAGCTTACCGTTCCGGAAACCAGGAAACACCATATATTTT
CASSLPFRKPGNTIYF
>TRBJ2-5|few|TRBD2|TRBV5-6
TGTGCCAGCAGCGCGGGGGACCAAGAGACCCAGTACTTC
CASSAGDQETQYF
>TRBJ2-7|.|.|TRBV7-2
TGTGCCAGCAGAAAGGAGGGGGCCCATGCCGCGGGCGAGCAGTACTTC
CASRKEGAHAAGEQYF
>TRBJ2-5|.|TRBD2|TRBV14
TGTGCCAGCAGCCCCCGGGGGGGAAGGCGGCAAGAGACCCAGTACTTC
CASSPRGGRRQETQYF
>TRBJ2-6|.|.|TRBV5-1
TGCGCCAGCAGCCCGTCGTACTCTGGGGCCAACGTCCTGACTTTC
CASSPSYSGANVLTF
>TRBJ2-7|few|TRBD2|TRBV4-1
TGCGCCAGCAGCCAAGATAGAACTAGCGGGCGTTCCTACGAGCAGTACTTC
CASSQDRTSGRSYEQYF
>TRBJ2-7|.|TRBD2|TRBV4-1
TGCGCCAGCAGTCGGACCGCTAGCGGAGATTACGAGCAGTACTTC
CASSRTASGDYEQYF
>TRBJ2-7|few|.|TRBV4-1
TGCGCCAGCAGCCAAGGAGGGAACTCCTACGAGCAGTACTTC
CASSQGGNSYEQYF
>TRBJ1-2|.|.|TRBV5-6
TGTGCCAGCAGCTTGAGGCGGGAGATCTATGGCTACACCTTC
CASSLRREIYGYTF
>TRBJ1-1|few|.|TRBV9
TGTGCCAGCAGCGAAGGGGGGCGGACTGAAGCTTTCTTT
CASSEGGRTEAFF
>TRBJ1-2|.|.|TRBV30
TGTGCCTGGAGCCGGACAGAAACCTATGGCTACACCTTC
CAWSRTETYGYTF
>TRBJ2-2|.|TRBD1|TRBV30
TGTGCCTGGAGTGTGGGACAGGTATACACCGGGGAGCTGTTTTTT
CAWSVGQVYTGELFF
>TRBJ1-2|few|.|TRBV14
TGTGCCAGCAGCCCCCACCCTAGCTATGGCTACACCTTC
CASSPHPSYGYTF
>TRBJ2-7|.|.|TRBV5-6
TGTGCCAGCAGCTTGCGGGAGACAGGGCCCTACGAGCAGTACTTC
CASSLRETGPYEQYF
>TRBJ2-2|.|.|TRBV7-2
TGTGCCAGCAGCGGAGCGTCAGGGATCCCCGGGGAGCTGTTTTTT
CASSGASGIPGELFF
>TRBJ2-7|few|TRBD1|TRBV7-2
TGTGCCAGCAGCGGGAGCCAAGGACAGGGGAACTACGAGCAGTACTTC
CASSGSQGQGNYEQYF
>TRBJ2-5|.|.|TRBV7-3
TGTGCCAGCAGCTTAAATAGGCGGGGGACACAAGAGACCCAGTACTTC
CASSLNRRGTQETQYF
>TRBJ2-7|.|.|TRBV4-1
TGCGCCAGCAGCCAAGCCGGGGCTAGCGTGTACGAGCAGTACTTC
CASSQAGASVYEQYF
>TRBJ1-2|.|.|TRBV7-2
TGTGCCAGCAGCCCTATTCAGAATCACTATGGCTACACCTTC
CASSPIQNHYGYTF
>TRBJ2-4|.|.|TRBV28
TGTGCCAGCACGTCAGTCGGACAAGCCAAAAACATTCAGTACTTC
CASTSVGQAKNIQYF
>TRBJ2-7|.|.|TRBV28
TGTGCCAGCAGCCTAAGGGGCTTCTCCTACGAGCAGTACTTC
CASSLRGFSYEQYF
>TRBJ1-4|many|.|TRBV5-4
TGTGCCAGCAGCCTGGTCGCGGGAAAACTGTTTTTT
CASSLVAGKLFF
>TRBJ2-3|few|TRBD1|TRBV4-2
TGTGCCAGCAGCCGAGATAGACAGGGGGCAACAGATACGCAGTATTTT
CASSRDRQGATDTQYF
>TRBJ2-3|few|.|TRBV25-1
TGTGCCAGCAGGGGGACACGGGGGCACACAGATACGCAGTATTTT
CASRGTRGHTDTQYF
>TRBJ1-5|few|TRBD1|TRBV2
TGTGCCAGCAGTCGCGACAGGGGGAGGGAGCAGCCCCAGCATTTT
CASSRDRGREQPQHF
>TRBJ1-2|.|.|TRBV15
TGTGCCACCAGCAGAGATGTGGGGGTTCTCTATGGCTACACCTTC
CATSRDVGVLYGYTF
>TRBJ1-2|few|TRBD1|TRBV10-3
TGTGCCATCAGGGTAACAGGGGAGAATGGCTACACCTTC
CAIRVTGENGYTF
>TRBJ2-5|.|.|TRBV2
TGTGCCAGCAGTGGAGGGGCTGGGCAAGAGACCCAGTACTTC
CASSGGAGQETQYF
>TRBJ2-7|few|TRBD1|TRBV25-1
TGTGCCAGCAGTGAATCTAGGACAGGGGGTTACGAGCAGTACTTC
CASSESRTGGYEQYF
>TRBJ1-5|.|.|TRBV6-1
TGTGCCAGCAGTGAACAGTACAGGGTTGGCAATCAGCCCCAGCATTTT
CASSEQYRVGNQPQHF
>TRBJ2-7|few|.|TRBV4-3
TGCGCCAGCAGCCACTTATACTACGAGCAGTACTTC
CASSHLYYEQYF
>TRBJ2-7|.|.|TRBV30
TGTGCCTGGACCCAAAGGGCAGGCTACGAGCAGTACTTC
CAWTQRAGYEQYF
>TRBJ1-5|once|TRBD1|TRBV6-6
TGTGCCAGCAGTCACAGGGGTGGTTCTCAGCCCCAGCATTTT
CASSHRGGSQPQHF
>TRBJ1-3|few|.|TRBV7-2
TGTGCCAGCAGCTTATTCTCTGGAAACACCATATATTTT
CASSLFSGNTIYF
>TRBJ2-7|few|TRBD1|TRBV7-3
TGTGCCAGCAGCTCCCGGTTTGGGGACAGGCCCGTCTACGAGCAGTACTTC
CASSSRFGDRPVYEQYF
>TRBJ2-3|.|.|TRBV18
TGTGCCAGCTCACCACCGGGACGCACAGATACGCAGTATTTT
CASSPPGRTDTQYF
>TRBJ1-1|.|.|TRBV11-3
TGTGCCAGCAGCCGACAGGCGAACACTGAAGCTTTCTTT
CASSRQANTEAFF
>TRBJ2-5|.|.|TRBV6-1
TGTGCCAGCAGTTCTCCCACAGCGGTGGAGACCCAGTACTTC
CASSSPTAVETQYF
>TRBJ2-7|.|TRBD1|TRBV5-1
TGCGCCAGCTCCGGACAGGGCCAGAGCTCCTACGAGCAGTACTTC
CASSGQGQSSYEQYF